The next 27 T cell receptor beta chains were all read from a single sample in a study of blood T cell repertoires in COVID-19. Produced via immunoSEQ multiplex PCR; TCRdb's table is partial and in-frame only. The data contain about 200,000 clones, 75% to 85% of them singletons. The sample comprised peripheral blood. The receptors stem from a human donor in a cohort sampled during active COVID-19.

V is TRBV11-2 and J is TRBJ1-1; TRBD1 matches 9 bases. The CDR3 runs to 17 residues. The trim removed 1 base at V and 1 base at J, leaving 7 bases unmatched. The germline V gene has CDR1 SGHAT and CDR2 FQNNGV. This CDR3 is CASSLVVGQGRNTEAFF. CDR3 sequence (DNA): TGTGCCAGCAGCTTAGTAGTAGGACAGGGGCGGAACACTGAAGCTTTCTTT.

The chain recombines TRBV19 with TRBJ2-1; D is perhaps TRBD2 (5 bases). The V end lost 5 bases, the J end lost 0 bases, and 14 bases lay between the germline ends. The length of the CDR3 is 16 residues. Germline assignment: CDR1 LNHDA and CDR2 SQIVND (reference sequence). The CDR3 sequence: CASSGRASSSYNEQFF. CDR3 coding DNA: TGTGCCAGTAGTGGGCGGGCGTCGAGCTCCTACAATGAGCAGTTCTTC.

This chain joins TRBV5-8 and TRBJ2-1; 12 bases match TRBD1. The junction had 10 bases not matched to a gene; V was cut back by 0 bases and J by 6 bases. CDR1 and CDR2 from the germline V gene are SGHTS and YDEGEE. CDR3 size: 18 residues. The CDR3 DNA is TGTGCCAGCAGCTTGGAGGGGGCGGGACAGGGGGCCTTCAATGAGCAGTTCTTC. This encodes CASSLEGAGQGAFNEQFF.

The CDR3 DNA is TGTGCCAGTAGTCCGGGAACCCAAAGGGATACGCAGTATTTT. Amino acids: CASSPGTQRDTQYF. V and J are TRBV19 and TRBJ2-3; D might be TRBD2 (5 bases). Germline V CDR1 and CDR2: LNHDA, SQIVND (reference sequence). The V and J ends lost 5 bases and 6 bases respectively, with 15 bases between them. CDR3 length: 14 amino acids.

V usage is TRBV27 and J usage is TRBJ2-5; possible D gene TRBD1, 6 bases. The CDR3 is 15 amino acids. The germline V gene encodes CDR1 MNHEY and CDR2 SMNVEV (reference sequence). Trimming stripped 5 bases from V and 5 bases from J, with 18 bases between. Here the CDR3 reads CASSPLVGAWETQYF. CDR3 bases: TGTGCCAGCAGTCCCTTAGTGGGGGCGTGGGAGACCCAGTACTTC.

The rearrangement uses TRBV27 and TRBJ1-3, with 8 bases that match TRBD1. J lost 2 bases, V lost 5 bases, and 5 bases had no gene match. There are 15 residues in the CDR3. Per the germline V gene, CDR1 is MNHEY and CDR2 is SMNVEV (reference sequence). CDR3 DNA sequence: TGTGCCAGCAGTCCTGGACAGGGCACTGGAAACACCATATATTTT. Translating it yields CASSPGQGTGNTIYF.

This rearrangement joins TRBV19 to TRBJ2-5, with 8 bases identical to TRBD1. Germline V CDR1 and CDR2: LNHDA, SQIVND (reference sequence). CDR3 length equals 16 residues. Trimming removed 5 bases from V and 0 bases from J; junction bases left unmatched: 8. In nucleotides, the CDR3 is TGTGCCAGTAGTTGGACAGGGCCAAATTACCAAGAGACCCAGTACTTC. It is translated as CASSWTGPNYQETQYF.

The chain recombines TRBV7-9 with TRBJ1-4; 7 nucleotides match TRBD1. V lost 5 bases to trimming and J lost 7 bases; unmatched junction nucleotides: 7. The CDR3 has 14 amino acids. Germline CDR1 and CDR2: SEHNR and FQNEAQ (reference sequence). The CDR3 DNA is TGTGCCAGCAGCCCTCGGGACAGCTTTGAAAAACTGTTTTTT. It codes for CASSPRDSFEKLFF. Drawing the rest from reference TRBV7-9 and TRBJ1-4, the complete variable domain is DTGVSQNPRHKITKRGQNVTFRCDPISEHNRLYWYRQTLGQGPEFLTYFQNEAQLEKSRLLSDRFSAERPKGSFSTLEIQRTEQGDSAMYLCASSPRDSFEKLFFGSGTQLSVL.

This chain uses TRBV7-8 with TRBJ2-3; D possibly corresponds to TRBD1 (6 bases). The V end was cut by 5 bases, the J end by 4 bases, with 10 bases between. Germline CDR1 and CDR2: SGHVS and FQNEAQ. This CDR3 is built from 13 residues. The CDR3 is CASSGRGSDTQYF. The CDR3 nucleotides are TGTGCCAGCAGCGGCAGGGGCTCAGATACGCAGTATTTT.

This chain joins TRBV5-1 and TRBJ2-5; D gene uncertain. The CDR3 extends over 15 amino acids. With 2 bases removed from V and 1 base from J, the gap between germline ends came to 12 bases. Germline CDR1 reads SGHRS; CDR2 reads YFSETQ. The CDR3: CASSFFQAGQETQYF. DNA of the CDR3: TGCGCCAGCAGCTTTTTTCAGGCCGGCCAAGAGACCCAGTACTTC.

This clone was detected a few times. The CDR3 DNA follows: TGTGCCAGCAACACGGACAGGGGTGGCACTGAAGCTTTCTTT. Protein product: CASNTDRGGTEAFF. The V call is TRBV27, the J call TRBJ1-1, with 9 bases lining up with TRBD1. In germline, CDR1 is MNHEY, CDR2 SMNVEV (reference sequence). The V and J ends lost 7 bases and 4 bases, in that order; junction bases with no gene match: 7. The CDR3 has 14 amino acids.

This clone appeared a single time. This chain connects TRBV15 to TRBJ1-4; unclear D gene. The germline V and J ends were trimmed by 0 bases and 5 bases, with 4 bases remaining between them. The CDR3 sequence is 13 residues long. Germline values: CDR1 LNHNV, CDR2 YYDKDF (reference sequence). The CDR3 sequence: CATSRELNEKLFF. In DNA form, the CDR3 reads TGTGCCACCAGCAGAGAATTAAATGAAAAACTGTTTTTT.

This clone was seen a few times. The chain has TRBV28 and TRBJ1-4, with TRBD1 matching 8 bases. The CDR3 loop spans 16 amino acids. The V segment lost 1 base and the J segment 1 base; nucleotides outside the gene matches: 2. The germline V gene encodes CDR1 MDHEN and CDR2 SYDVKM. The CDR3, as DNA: TGTGCCAGCAGTTTATCCGGACAGGGAACTAATGAAAAACTGTTTTTT. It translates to CASSLSGQGTNEKLFF.

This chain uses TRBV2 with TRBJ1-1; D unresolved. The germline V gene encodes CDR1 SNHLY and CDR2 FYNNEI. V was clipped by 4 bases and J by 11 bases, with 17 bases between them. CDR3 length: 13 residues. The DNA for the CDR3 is TGTGCCAGCAGTGCTGTCTCCTCCCTCGAGGCTTTCTTT. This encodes CASSAVSSLEAFF.

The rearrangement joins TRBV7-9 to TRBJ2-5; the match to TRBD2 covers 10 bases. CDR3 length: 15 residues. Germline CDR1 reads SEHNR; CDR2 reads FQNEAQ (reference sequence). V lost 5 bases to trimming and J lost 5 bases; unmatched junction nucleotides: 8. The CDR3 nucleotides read TGTGCCAGCAGCACGGAGCGGGAGGGGATGGAGACCCAGTACTTC. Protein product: CASSTEREGMETQYF. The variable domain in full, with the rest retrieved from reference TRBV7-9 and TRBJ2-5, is DTGVSQNPRHKITKRGQNVTFRCDPISEHNRLYWYRQTLGQGPEFLTYFQNEAQLEKSRLLSDRFSAERPKGSFSTLEIQRTEQGDSAMYLCASSTEREGMETQYFGPGTRLLVL.

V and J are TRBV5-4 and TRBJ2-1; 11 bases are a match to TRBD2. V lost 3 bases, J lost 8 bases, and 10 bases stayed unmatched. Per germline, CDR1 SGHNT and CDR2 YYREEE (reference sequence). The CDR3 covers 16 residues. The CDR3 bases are TGTGCCAGCAGCTCCCGTCTAGCGGGAGGAGTCTATGAGCAGTTCTTC. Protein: CASSSRLAGGVYEQFF.

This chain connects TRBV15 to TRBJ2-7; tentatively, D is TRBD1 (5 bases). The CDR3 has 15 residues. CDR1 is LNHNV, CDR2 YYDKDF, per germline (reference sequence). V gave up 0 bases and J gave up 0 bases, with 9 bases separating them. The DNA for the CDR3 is TGTGCCACCAGCAGAGATAGACAGTTCTCCTACGAGCAGTACTTC. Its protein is CATSRDRQFSYEQYF.

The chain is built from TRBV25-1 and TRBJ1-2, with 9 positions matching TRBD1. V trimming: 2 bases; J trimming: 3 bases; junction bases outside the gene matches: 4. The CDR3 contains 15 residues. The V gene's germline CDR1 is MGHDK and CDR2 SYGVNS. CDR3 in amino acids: CASSETGGADYGYTF. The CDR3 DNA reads TGTGCCAGCAGTGAAACAGGGGGCGCGGACTATGGCTACACCTTC.

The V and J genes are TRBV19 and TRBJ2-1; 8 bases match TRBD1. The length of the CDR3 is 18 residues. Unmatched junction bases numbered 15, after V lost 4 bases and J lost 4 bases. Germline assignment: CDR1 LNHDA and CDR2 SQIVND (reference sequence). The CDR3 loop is CASSRSSNRGSPYNEQFF. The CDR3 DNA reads TGTGCCAGTAGTAGAAGCTCAAACAGGGGGTCTCCTTACAATGAGCAGTTCTTC.

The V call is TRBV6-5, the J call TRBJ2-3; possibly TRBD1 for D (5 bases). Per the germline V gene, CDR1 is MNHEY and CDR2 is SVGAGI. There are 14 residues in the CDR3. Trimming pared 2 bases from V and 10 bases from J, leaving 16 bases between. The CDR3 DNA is TGTGCCAGCAGTTACGGGGCCCGACAGAGTGCGCAGTATTTT. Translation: CASSYGARQSAQYF.

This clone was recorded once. The DNA of the CDR3 is TGCGCCAGCAGCTCGAGACAGGGAACGGAGACCCAGTACTTC. Its protein product is CASSSRQGTETQYF. The rearrangement uses TRBV5-1 and TRBJ2-5, with 7 positions matching TRBD1. Per germline, CDR1 SGHRS and CDR2 YFSETQ. This CDR3 has 14 amino acids. V lost 3 bases to trimming and J lost 5 bases; unmatched junction nucleotides: 7.

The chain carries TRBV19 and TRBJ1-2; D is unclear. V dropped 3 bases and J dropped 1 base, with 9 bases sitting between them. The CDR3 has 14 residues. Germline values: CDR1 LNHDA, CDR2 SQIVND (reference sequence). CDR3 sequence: CASSITGFNYGYTF. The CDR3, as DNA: TGTGCCAGTAGTATTACGGGATTTAACTATGGCTACACCTTC.

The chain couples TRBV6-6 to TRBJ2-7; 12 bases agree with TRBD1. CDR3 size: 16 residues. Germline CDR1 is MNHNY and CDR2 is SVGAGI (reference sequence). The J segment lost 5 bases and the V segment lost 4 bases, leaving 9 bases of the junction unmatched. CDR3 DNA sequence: TGTGCCAGCAGTTCCCTAACCGGGACAGGGGGCCACGAGCAGTACTTC. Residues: CASSSLTGTGGHEQYF.

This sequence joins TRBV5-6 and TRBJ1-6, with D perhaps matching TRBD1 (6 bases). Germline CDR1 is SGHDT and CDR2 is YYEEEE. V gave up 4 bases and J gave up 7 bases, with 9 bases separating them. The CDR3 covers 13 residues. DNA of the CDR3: TGTGCCAGCAGCACAGGACAGAATTCACCCCTCCACTTT. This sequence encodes CASSTGQNSPLHF.

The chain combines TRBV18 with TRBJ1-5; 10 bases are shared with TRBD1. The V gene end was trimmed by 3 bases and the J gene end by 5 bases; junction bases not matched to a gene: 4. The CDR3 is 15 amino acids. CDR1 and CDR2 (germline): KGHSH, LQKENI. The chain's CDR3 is CASSPGTGVDQPQHF. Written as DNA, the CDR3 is TGTGCCAGCTCACCGGGGACAGGGGTGGATCAGCCCCAGCATTTT.

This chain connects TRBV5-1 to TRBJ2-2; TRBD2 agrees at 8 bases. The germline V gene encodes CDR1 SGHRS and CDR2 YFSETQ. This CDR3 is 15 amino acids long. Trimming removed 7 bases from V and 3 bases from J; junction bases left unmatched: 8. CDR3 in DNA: TGCGCCAGCTACGCGGGGACTAGTCACACCGGGGAGCTGTTTTTT. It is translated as CASYAGTSHTGELFF.

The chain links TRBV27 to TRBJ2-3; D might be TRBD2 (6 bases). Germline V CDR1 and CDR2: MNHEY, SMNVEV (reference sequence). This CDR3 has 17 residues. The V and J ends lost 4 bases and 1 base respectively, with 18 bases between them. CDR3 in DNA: TGTGCCAGCAGTTACTCAGTAGCGGCATGGGGCACAGATACGCAGTATTTT. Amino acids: CASSYSVAAWGTDTQYF.